This T cell receptor beta chain was identified during a study of blood T cell repertoires in COVID-19. Generated by immunoSEQ multiplex PCR, the TCRdb table keeps only in-frame clones and is missing some. The table shows around 240,000 clones, with about 80% occurring only once. Trimming cost V 0 bases and J 0 bases; bases outside gene matches: 10. The CDR3 is 19 amino acids. Germline CDR1 and CDR2: SSHAT and FNYEAQ (reference sequence). This chain links TRBV7-7 with TRBJ2-2; 7 positions agree with TRBD2. This sequence originates from a woman aged 80 or over with acute or convalescent COVID-19. Sequencing used peripheral blood. The chain's CDR3 is CASSLAASGLFANTGELFF. In DNA form, the CDR3 reads TGTGCCAGCAGCTTAGCGGCTAGCGGATTATTCGCGAACACCGGGGAGCTGTTTTTT.